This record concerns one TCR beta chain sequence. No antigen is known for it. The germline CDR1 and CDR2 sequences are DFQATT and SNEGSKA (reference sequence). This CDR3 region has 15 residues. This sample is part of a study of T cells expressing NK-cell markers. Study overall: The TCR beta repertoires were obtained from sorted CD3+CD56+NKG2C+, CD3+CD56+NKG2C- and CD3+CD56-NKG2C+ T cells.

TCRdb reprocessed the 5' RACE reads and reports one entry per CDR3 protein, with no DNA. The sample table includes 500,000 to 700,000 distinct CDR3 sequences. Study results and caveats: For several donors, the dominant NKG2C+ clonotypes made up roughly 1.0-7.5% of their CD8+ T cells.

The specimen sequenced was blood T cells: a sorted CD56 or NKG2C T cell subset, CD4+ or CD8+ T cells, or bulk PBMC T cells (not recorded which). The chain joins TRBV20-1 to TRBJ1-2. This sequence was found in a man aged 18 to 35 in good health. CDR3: CSASLYPDELDGYTF.